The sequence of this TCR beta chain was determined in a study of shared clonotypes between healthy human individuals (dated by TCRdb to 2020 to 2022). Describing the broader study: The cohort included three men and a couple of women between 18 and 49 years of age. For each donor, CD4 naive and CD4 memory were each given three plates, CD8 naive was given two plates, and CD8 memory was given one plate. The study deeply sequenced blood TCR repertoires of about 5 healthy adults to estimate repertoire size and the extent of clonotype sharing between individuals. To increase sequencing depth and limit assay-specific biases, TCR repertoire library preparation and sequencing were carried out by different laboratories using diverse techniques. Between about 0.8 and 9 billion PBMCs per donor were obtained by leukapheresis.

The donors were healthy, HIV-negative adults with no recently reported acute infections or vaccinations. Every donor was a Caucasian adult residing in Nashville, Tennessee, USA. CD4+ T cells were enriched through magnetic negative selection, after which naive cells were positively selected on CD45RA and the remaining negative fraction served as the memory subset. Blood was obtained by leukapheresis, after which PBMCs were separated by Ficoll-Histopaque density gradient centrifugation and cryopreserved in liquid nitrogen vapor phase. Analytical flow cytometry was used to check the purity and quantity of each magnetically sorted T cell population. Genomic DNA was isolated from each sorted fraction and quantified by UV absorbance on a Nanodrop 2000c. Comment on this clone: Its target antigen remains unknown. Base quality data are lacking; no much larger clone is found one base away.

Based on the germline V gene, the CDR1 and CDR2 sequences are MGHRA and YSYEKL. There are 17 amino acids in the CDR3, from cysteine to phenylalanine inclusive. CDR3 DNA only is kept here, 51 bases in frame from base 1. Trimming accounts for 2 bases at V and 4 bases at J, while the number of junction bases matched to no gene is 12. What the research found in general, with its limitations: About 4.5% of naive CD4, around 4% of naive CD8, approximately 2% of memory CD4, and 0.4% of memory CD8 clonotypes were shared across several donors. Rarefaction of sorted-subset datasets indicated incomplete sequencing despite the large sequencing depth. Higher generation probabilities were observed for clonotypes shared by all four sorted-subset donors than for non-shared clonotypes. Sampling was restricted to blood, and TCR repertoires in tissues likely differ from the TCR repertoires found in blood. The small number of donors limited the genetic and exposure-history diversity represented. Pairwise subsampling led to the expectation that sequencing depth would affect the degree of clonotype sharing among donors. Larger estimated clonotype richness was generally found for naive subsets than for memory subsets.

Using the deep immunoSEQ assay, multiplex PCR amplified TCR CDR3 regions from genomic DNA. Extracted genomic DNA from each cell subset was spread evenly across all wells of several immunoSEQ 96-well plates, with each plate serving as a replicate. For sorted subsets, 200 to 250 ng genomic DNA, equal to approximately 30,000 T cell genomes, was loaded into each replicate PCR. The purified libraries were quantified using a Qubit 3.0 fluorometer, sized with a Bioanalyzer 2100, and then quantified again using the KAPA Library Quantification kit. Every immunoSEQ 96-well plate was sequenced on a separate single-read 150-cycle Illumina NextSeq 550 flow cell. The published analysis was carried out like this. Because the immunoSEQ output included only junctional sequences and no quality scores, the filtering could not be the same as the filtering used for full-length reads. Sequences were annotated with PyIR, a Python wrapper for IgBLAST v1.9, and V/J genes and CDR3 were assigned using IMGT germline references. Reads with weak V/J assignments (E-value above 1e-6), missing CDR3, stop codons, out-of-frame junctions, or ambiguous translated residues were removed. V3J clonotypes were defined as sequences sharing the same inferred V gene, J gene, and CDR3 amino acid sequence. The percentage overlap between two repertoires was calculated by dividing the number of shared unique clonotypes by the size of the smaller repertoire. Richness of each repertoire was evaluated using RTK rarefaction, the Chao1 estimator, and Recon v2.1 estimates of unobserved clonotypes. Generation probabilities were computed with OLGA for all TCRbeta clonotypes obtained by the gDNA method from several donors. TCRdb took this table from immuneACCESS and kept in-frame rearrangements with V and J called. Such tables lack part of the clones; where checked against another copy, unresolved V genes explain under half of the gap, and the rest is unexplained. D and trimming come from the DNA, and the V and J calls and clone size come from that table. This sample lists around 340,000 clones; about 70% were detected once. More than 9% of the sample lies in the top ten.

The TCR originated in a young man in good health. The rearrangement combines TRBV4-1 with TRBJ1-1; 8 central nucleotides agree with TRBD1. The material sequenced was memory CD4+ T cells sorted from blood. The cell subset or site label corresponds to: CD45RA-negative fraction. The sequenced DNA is TGCGCCAGCAGCCAATTTGGACAGGGAAGAGGCGGCACTGAAGCTTTCTTT. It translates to CASSQFGQGRGGTEAFF.